This passage covers 26 T cell receptor beta chains from one sample sequenced in a study of shared clonotypes between healthy human individuals. Sequencing used immunoSEQ multiplex PCR; TCRdb keeps in-frame clones, though not all of them. The repertoire has about 680,000 clones, about three quarters of them found once; the top ten carry about 1.8%. The sequenced sample consisted of memory CD4+ T cells sorted from blood. Subset defined: CD45RA-negative fraction. These TCRs come from a woman between 25 and 40 years old in good health.

DNA for the CDR3: TGTGCCAGTAGTACCTCAGGGGGAAAGCTGTCTTTCTTT. Translating gives CASSTSGGKLSFF. The V and J genes are TRBV19 and TRBJ1-1, with 7 nucleotides matching TRBD1. The CDR3 is 13 amino acids. Trimming at V came to 4 bases and at J to 12 bases, leaving 11 bases not matched to a gene. In germline, CDR1 is LNHDA, CDR2 SQIVND (reference sequence). Filled out from reference TRBV19 and TRBJ1-1, the complete variable domain reads DGGITQSPKYLFRKEGQNVTLSCEQNLNHDAMYWYRQDPGQGLRLIYYSQIVNDFQKGDIAEGYSVSREKKESFPLTVTSAQKNPTAFYLCASSTSGGKLSFFGQGTRLTVV.

This clone has more than one count but fewer than ten. This chain links TRBV7-9 with TRBJ2-1; 7 nucleotides agree with TRBD2. Germline V gives CDR1 SEHNR, CDR2 FQNEAQ (reference sequence). The V gene end was trimmed by 2 bases and the J gene end by 4 bases; junction bases not matched to a gene: 5. The CDR3 runs to 15 residues. CDR3 region: CASSLQSGTYNEQFF. In DNA, the CDR3 is TGTGCCAGCAGCTTACAGAGCGGGACTTACAATGAGCAGTTCTTC.

This clone turned up a few times. The chain carries TRBV7-2 and TRBJ2-1; weak D call: TRBD2 (7 bases). The germline CDR1 and CDR2 sequences are SGHTA and FQGNSA. The CDR3 consists of 13 residues. V dropped 5 bases and J dropped 9 bases, with 14 bases sitting between them. The CDR3 bases are TGTGCCAGCAGCGAGGGGGGGCCGGGTGAGCAGTTCTTC. Protein: CASSEGGPGEQFF.

This clone was detected only once. The chain links TRBV18 to TRBJ2-2; D may be TRBD2 (6 bases). CDR3 size: 17 residues. Trimming removed 3 bases at V and 0 bases at J, with 14 bases between. Looked up from germline, CDR1 is KGHSH and CDR2 is LQKENI. CDR3 in amino acids: CASSPAGWRTNTGELFF. The CDR3 DNA follows: TGTGCCAGCTCACCCGCGGGGTGGAGGACGAACACCGGGGAGCTGTTTTTT.

This clone has just a few counts. The CDR3 bases are TGTGCCAGCAGCTTACAGGTTGACACTGAAGCTTTCTTT. It specifies CASSLQVDTEAFF. The rearrangement links TRBV7-2 to TRBJ1-1; D gene uncertain. This CDR3 has 13 residues. Germline CDR1 SGHTA, CDR2 FQGNSA. V shed 2 bases and J shed 3 bases, with 7 bases lying between them.

The chain joins TRBV7-2 to TRBJ2-1; tentative D call: TRBD2 (5 bases). Deletions cut 5 bases from V and 6 bases from J, with 14 bases between. Germline V gene lookup returns CDR1 SGHTA and CDR2 FQGNSA. The CDR3 is 14 amino acids. CDR3 nucleotides: TGTGCCAGCAGCAAATCTGGAGGAATCAATGAGCAGTTCTTC. It specifies CASSKSGGINEQFF. Drawing the rest from reference TRBV7-2 and TRBJ2-1, the complete variable domain is GAGVSQSPSNKVTEKGKDVELRCDPISGHTALYWYRQSLGQGLEFLIYFQGNSAPDKSGLPSDRFSAERTGGSVSTLTIQRTQQEDSAVYLCASSKSGGINEQFFGPGTRLTVL.

The chain recombines TRBV6-4 with TRBJ2-3; D might be TRBD1 (6 bases). There are 15 residues in the CDR3. Per germline, CDR1 MRHNA and CDR2 SNTAGT. V was cut by 5 bases and J by 3 bases, with 15 bases left in between. CDR3 amino acids: CASSKQGEKTDTQYF. The CDR3 nucleotides read TGTGCCAGCAGTAAACAGGGCGAGAAAACAGATACGCAGTATTTT.

The chain has TRBV5-1 and TRBJ2-7; a weak D match, TRBD1 (6 bases). Germline V gene sequence: CDR1 SGHRS, CDR2 YFSETQ. V shed 2 bases and J shed 2 bases, with 14 bases lying between them. The CDR3 totals 15 residues. The chain's CDR3 is CASSFDGTRTYEQYF. CDR3 bases: TGCGCCAGCAGCTTTGACGGGACAAGAACCTACGAGCAGTACTTC. Filled out from reference TRBV5-1 and TRBJ2-7, the complete variable domain reads KAGVTQTPRYLIKTRGQQVTLSCSPISGHRSVSWYQQTPGQGLQFLFEYFSETQRNKGNFPGRFSGRQFSNSRSEMNVSTLELGDSALYLCASSFDGTRTYEQYFGPGTRLTVT.

The chain joins TRBV5-8 to TRBJ2-5, with D uncertain. V dropped 4 bases and J dropped 5 bases, with 9 bases sitting between them. Per germline, CDR1 SGHTS and CDR2 YDEGEE. The CDR3 has 12 amino acids. Here the CDR3 DNA reads TGTGCCAGCAGCCGGCCCGGGGAGACCCAGTACTTC. Protein product: CASSRPGETQYF.

The chain couples TRBV27 to TRBJ1-1, with D unresolved. Trimming pared 4 bases from V and 1 base from J, leaving 13 bases between. This CDR3 is 15 amino acids long. The V gene's germline CDR1 is MNHEY and CDR2 SMNVEV (reference sequence). Here the CDR3 DNA reads TGTGCCAGCAGTTGGCGAATGGGTACGAACACTGAAGCTTTCTTT. Protein sequence: CASSWRMGTNTEAFF.

This chain joins TRBV27 and TRBJ2-2; D is ambiguous. CDR3 length: 14 residues. Germline V CDR1 and CDR2: MNHEY, SMNVEV (reference sequence). V was pared by 5 bases and J by 5 bases, with 12 bases between. This CDR3 is CASSMGVRTGELFF. The CDR3 bases are TGTGCCAGCAGTATGGGCGTGAGGACCGGGGAGCTGTTTTTT.

This clone was observed a handful of times. The V call is TRBV2, the J call TRBJ1-1, with 8 bases fitting TRBD1. V shed 2 bases and J 7 bases; nucleotides not matched to a gene: 6. Germline assignment: CDR1 SNHLY and CDR2 FYNNEI. The CDR3 totals 14 residues. Here the CDR3 DNA reads TGTGCCAGCAGTGAATTTCAGGGGGCGAATGAAGCTTTCTTT. As protein: CASSEFQGANEAFF.

This clone has a handful of counts. The chain employs TRBV19 and TRBJ2-3; the D is unclear. Looked up from germline, CDR1 is LNHDA and CDR2 is SQIVND (reference sequence). V lost 3 bases, J lost 3 bases, and 13 bases lay in between. This CDR3 contains 15 residues. DNA of the CDR3: TGTGCCAGTAGTATTTCAAGAGTGGGTACAGATACGCAGTATTTT. Protein product: CASSISRVGTDTQYF.

The chain carries TRBV28 and TRBJ1-1; a possible D gene is TRBD1 (5 bases). CDR1 is MDHEN, CDR2 SYDVKM, per germline. V was clipped by 10 bases and J by 10 bases, with 22 bases between them. The CDR3 extends over 13 amino acids. The CDR3 DNA follows: TGTGCCACCGCGGGGCTCACCCTTTCAGCAGCTTTCTTT. It yields the protein CATAGLTLSAAFF.

The V gene is TRBV5-1, the J gene TRBJ1-2; 8 bases are a match to TRBD1. The CDR3 loop spans 14 amino acids. Per germline, CDR1 SGHRS and CDR2 YFSETQ. With 0 bases clipped from V and 7 bases from J, the junction kept 5 bases outside the gene matches. CDR3 sequence reads: CASSLATGGSGYTF. The CDR3 DNA reads as TGCGCCAGCAGCTTGGCCACAGGGGGTAGTGGCTACACCTTC.

The J gene is TRBJ2-1, the V gene TRBV28, with 7 bases identical to TRBD2. V dropped 10 bases and J dropped 3; count of bases not matched to a gene: 9. This CDR3 has 14 residues. Per germline, CDR1 MDHEN and CDR2 SYDVKM. This chain's CDR3 is CATGGSPLYNEQFF. In nucleotides, the CDR3 is TGTGCCACCGGCGGGAGTCCCCTCTACAATGAGCAGTTCTTC.

The chain joins TRBV27 to TRBJ2-7; maybe TRBD2 (6 bases). The CDR3 contains 18 residues. V was clipped by 10 bases and J by 3 bases, with 31 bases between them. Germline V CDR1 and CDR2: MNHEY, SMNVEV (reference sequence). CDR3 nucleotide sequence: TGTGCCACCGTACACGGGACTCAGCGGCGTCGGAGGAGCTACGAGCAGTACTTC. Translating it yields CATVHGTQRRRRSYEQYF.

This clone turned up a few times. The chain recombines TRBV28 with TRBJ1-4, with D possibly TRBD1 on 5 matching bases. V was shortened by 6 bases and J by 8 bases, with 13 bases between the two germline ends. Germline V gene lookup returns CDR1 MDHEN and CDR2 SYDVKM. This CDR3 is built from 13 residues. The DNA for the CDR3 is TGTGCCAGCAGCCGAACCCGGGGGGAAAAACTGTTTTTT. Translating gives CASSRTRGEKLFF.

This clone occurred a few times. Written as DNA, the CDR3 is TGTGCCAGCAGCTTAGAGCCACTAGCGGGGAATCCCTACAATGAGCAGTTCTTC. Its protein is CASSLEPLAGNPYNEQFF. The chain has TRBV11-2 and TRBJ2-1; 10 nucleotides line up with TRBD2. With 0 bases clipped from V and 2 bases from J, the junction kept 7 bases outside the gene matches. CDR3 length: 18 amino acids. Germline V gene sequence: CDR1 SGHAT, CDR2 FQNNGV. The variable domain in full, with the rest retrieved from reference TRBV11-2 and TRBJ2-1, is EAGVAQSPRYKIIEKRQSVAFWCNPISGHATLYWYQQILGQGPKLLIQFQNNGVVDDSQLPKDRFSAERLKGVDSTLKIQPAKLEDSAVYLCASSLEPLAGNPYNEQFFGPGTRLTVL.

The V call is TRBV2, the J call TRBJ1-2; no definite D call. The CDR3 sequence is 13 residues long. Trimming removed 2 bases from V and 2 bases from J, with 6 bases in between. CDR1 is SNHLY, CDR2 FYNNEI, per germline. CDR3 sequence: CASSEQANYGYTF. Written as DNA, the CDR3 is TGTGCCAGCAGTGAACAGGCCAACTATGGCTACACCTTC.

The chain employs TRBV5-1 and TRBJ2-7; 9 bases align to TRBD2. The CDR3 covers 16 residues. CDR1 SGHRS and CDR2 YFSETQ come from the germline V gene. V shed 3 bases and J 0 bases; nucleotides not matched to a gene: 7. CDR3 amino acids: CASSSFSGSSSYEQYF. DNA of the CDR3: TGCGCCAGCAGCTCTTTTAGCGGGAGTAGCTCCTACGAGCAGTACTTC. Full variable domain (missing parts from reference TRBV5-1 and TRBJ2-7): KAGVTQTPRYLIKTRGQQVTLSCSPISGHRSVSWYQQTPGQGLQFLFEYFSETQRNKGNFPGRFSGRQFSNSRSEMNVSTLELGDSALYLCASSSFSGSSSYEQYFGPGTRLTVT.

The chain uses TRBV6-5 and TRBJ2-1; D might be TRBD1 or TRBD2, each matching 5 bases. Trimming took off 2 bases at V and 8 bases at J, with 13 bases between the two ends. Germline V gene sequence: CDR1 MNHEY, CDR2 SVGAGI. The CDR3 extends over 14 amino acids. DNA for the CDR3: TGTGCCAGCAGTTACGGGGCTAGCCGGGATGAGCAGTTCTTC. The encoded protein is CASSYGASRDEQFF.

In this sample, this clone turned up a few times. This chain links TRBV5-1 with TRBJ1-1; D is possibly TRBD1 (5 bases). The CDR3 is 14 residues long. CDR1 is SGHRS, CDR2 YFSETQ, per germline. V was trimmed by 3 bases and J by 4 bases, leaving 13 bases between them. The CDR3 reads CASSWGMGGTEAFF. CDR3 nucleotide sequence: TGCGCCAGCAGCTGGGGAATGGGGGGCACTGAAGCTTTCTTT.

V usage is TRBV9 and J usage is TRBJ2-7, with D perhaps TRBD1 (5 bases). The V and J ends lost 2 bases and 2 bases respectively, with 11 bases between them. The CDR3 has 14 residues. The germline gives CDR1 SGDLS, CDR2 YYNGEE. Written as DNA, the CDR3 is TGTGCCAGCAGCGTTCTGGACACAACCTACGAGCAGTACTTC. Residues: CASSVLDTTYEQYF.

The chain carries TRBV5-1 and TRBJ2-3, with TRBD2 matching 12 bases. Unmatched junction bases numbered 7, after V lost 0 bases and J lost 2 bases. This CDR3 has 18 amino acids. CDR1 and CDR2 (germline): SGHRS, YFSETQ. The chain's CDR3 is CASSLERTSGAATDTQYF. The CDR3 nucleotides are TGCGCCAGCAGCTTGGAGCGGACTAGCGGGGCGGCCACAGATACGCAGTATTTT.

The chain carries TRBV28 and TRBJ2-1; D call uncertain. CDR1 and CDR2 from the germline V gene are MDHEN and SYDVKM. V gave up 7 bases and J gave up 5 bases, with 12 bases separating them. The CDR3 contains 13 residues. This chain's CDR3 is CASTLRVNNEQFF. CDR3 nucleotide sequence: TGTGCCAGCACTCTCCGGGTAAACAATGAGCAGTTCTTC.